Listed below are T cell receptor beta chains from one sample, sequenced in a study of radiation and T cells in renal cell carcinoma. Assay: immunoSEQ multiplex PCR; the TCRdb copy retains only in-frame clones and omits some. The sample has some 130,000 clones; around nine tenths are singletons. Sequencing used blood, obtained from a patient whose treatment included radiotherapy and nephrectomy. Receptor source: a woman in her 70s with renal cell carcinoma. Both conserved end residues are part of each CDR3. A D gene is named only where the DNA matches it firmly. The listing skips clone size in some rows; elsewhere it reads once, few, many or a size class.

j_call | d_call | cdr3_length | clone_size | v_call | cdr3_aa | cdr3_nt
TRBJ2-7 | - | 14 | - | TRBV10-3 | CAISDGTATYEQYF | TGTGCCATCAGTGATGGGACTGCGACCTACGAGCAGTACTTC
TRBJ2-7 | TRBD2 | 17 | - | TRBV2 | CASSEALLAGGSYEQYF | TGTGCCAGCAGTGAAGCGCTTCTCGCGGGGGGCTCCTACGAGCAGTACTTC
TRBJ1-3 | - | 16 | - | TRBV19 | CASSIRPTGSGNTIYF | TGTGCCAGTAGTATCAGGCCGACGGGCTCTGGAAACACCATATATTTT
TRBJ2-5 | TRBD1 | 15 | - | TRBV5-1 | CASSLGDRGIETQYF | TGCGCCAGCAGCTTGGGGGACAGGGGGATAGAGACCCAGTACTTC
TRBJ1-1 | - | 12 | - | TRBV2 | CASLTWNTEAFF | TGTGCCAGCCTGACATGGAACACTGAAGCTTTCTTT
TRBJ1-3 | - | 14 | - | TRBV7-2 | CASSPPLGGNTIYF | TGTGCCAGCAGCCCCCCATTAGGGGGAAACACCATATATTTT
TRBJ2-7 | - | 13 | - | TRBV7-2 | CASSFERNYEQYF | TGTGCCAGCAGCTTCGAACGGAACTACGAGCAGTACTTC
TRBJ2-7 | - | 14 | - | TRBV2 | CASRGMGSSYEQYF | TGTGCCAGCAGGGGGATGGGCAGCTCCTACGAGCAGTACTTC
TRBJ1-2 | - | 14 | - | TRBV28 | CASTRPGVSYGYTF | TGTGCCAGCACCCGGCCCGGGGTTAGCTATGGCTACACCTTC
TRBJ2-1 | TRBD1 | 13 | - | TRBV27 | CASTSDRANEQFF | TGTGCCAGCACCTCGGACAGGGCGAATGAGCAGTTCTTC
TRBJ2-3 | - | 14 | - | TRBV6-5 | CASSYSRSTDTQYF | TGTGCCAGCAGTTACTCACGGAGCACAGATACGCAGTATTTT
TRBJ1-5 | - | 16 | - | TRBV19 | CASSIDPSGRNQPQHF | TGTGCCAGTAGTATAGATCCTAGCGGAAGAAATCAGCCCCAGCATTTT
TRBJ2-7 | TRBD2 | 16 | - | TRBV11-3 | CASSLASVLAGLEQYF | TGTGCCAGCAGCTTAGCGTCGGTACTAGCGGGGCTCGAGCAGTACTTC
TRBJ1-2 | TRBD1 | 14 | - | TRBV6-6 | CASKGTGTNYGYTF | TGTGCCAGTAAAGGGACAGGAACTAACTATGGCTACACCTTC
TRBJ1-5 | - | 14 | - | TRBV6-1 | CASSEGRRYQPQHF | TGTGCCAGCAGTGAAGGGAGGAGGTATCAGCCCCAGCATTTT
TRBJ2-2 | - | 17 | - | TRBV21-1 | CASRGLAGVTNTGELFF | TGTGCCAGCAGGGGACTAGCGGGGGTCACGAACACCGGGGAGCTGTTTTTT
TRBJ1-2 | TRBD1 | 16 | - | TRBV4-3 | CASSQEVRTGGYGYTF | TGCGCCAGCAGCCAAGAAGTCCGGACAGGGGGGTATGGCTACACCTTC
TRBJ2-2 | - | 16 | - | TRBV5-1 | CASSLYGGANTGELFF | TGCGCCAGCAGCTTGTACGGGGGTGCGAACACCGGGGAGCTGTTTTTT
TRBJ1-1 | - | 14 | - | TRBV10-3 | CAISPGKANTEAFF | TGTGCCATCAGTCCCGGTAAGGCGAACACTGAAGCTTTCTTT
TRBJ2-3 | TRBD2 | 15 | - | TRBV10-2 | CASRGTSGGLHTQYF | TGCGCCAGCAGGGGGACTAGCGGGGGCTTGCATACGCAGTATTTT
TRBJ2-7 | TRBD2 | 15 | once | TRBV5-4 | CASSSGTSENYEQYF | TGTGCCAGCAGCTCCGGGACTAGCGAGAACTACGAGCAGTACTTC
TRBJ2-7 | - | 15 | - | TRBV6-5 | CASSYSSGAPYEQYF | TGTGCCAGCAGTTACTCCTCGGGGGCCCCCTACGAGCAGTACTTC
TRBJ1-5 | - | 14 | once | TRBV15 | CATSRERGNQPQHF | TGTGCCACCAGCAGAGAGAGGGGCAATCAGCCCCAGCATTTT
TRBJ1-2 | - | 14 | - | TRBV7-2 | CASSLDGPDYGYTF | TGTGCCAGCAGCTTAGATGGTCCAGACTATGGCTACACCTTC
TRBJ1-1 | TRBD1 | 14 | - | TRBV30 | CAWKLQGVGTEAFF | TGTGCCTGGAAACTACAGGGGGTCGGCACTGAAGCTTTCTTT
TRBJ1-6 | TRBD1 | 15 | - | TRBV5-4 | CASSWQGARRSPLHF | TGTGCCAGCAGCTGGCAGGGGGCGCGGCGGTCACCCCTCCACTTT
TRBJ1-1 | - | 13 | - | TRBV4-2 | CASSQVSPQEAFF | TGTGCCAGCAGCCAAGTTTCTCCCCAGGAAGCTTTCTTT
TRBJ2-7 | - | 13 | - | TRBV19 | CASSIQGQDEQYF | TGTGCCAGTAGTATTCAGGGGCAGGACGAGCAGTACTTC
TRBJ2-1 | TRBD1 | 15 | - | TRBV19 | CASSIGTGTYNEQFF | TGTGCCAGTAGTATAGGGACAGGGACCTACAATGAGCAGTTCTTC
TRBJ1-3 | TRBD1 | 16 | once | TRBV5-1 | CASSVNKGAAGNTIYF | TGCGCCAGCAGCGTGAACAAGGGGGCGGCTGGAAACACCATATATTTT
TRBJ1-5 | TRBD1 | 15 | - | TRBV6-5 | CASSRTGVGNQPQHF | TGTGCCAGCAGCCGAACAGGGGTTGGAAATCAGCCCCAGCATTTT
TRBJ2-2 | - | 12 | - | TRBV29-1 | CSVRPNTGELFF | TGCAGCGTTAGACCGAACACCGGGGAGCTGTTTTTT